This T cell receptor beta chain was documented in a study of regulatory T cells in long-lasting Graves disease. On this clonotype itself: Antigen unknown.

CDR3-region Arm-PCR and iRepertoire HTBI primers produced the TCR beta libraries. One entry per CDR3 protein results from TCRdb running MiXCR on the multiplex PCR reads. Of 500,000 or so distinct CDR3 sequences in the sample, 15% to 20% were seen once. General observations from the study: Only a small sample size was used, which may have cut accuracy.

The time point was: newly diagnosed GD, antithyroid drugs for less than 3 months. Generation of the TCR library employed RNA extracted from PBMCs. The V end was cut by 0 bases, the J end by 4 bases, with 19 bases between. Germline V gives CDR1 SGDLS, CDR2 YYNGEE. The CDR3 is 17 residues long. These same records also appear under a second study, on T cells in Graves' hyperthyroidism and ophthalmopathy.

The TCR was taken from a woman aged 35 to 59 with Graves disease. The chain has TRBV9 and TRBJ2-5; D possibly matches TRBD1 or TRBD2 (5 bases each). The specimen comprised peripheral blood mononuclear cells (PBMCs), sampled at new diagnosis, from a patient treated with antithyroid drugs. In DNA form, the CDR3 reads TGTGCCAGCAGCGTAGGGGCGGGCAGGACCCAGGGAGAGACCCAGTACTTC. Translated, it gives CASSVGAGRTQGETQYF.